Below, 28 T cell receptor beta chains from the same sample are listed, as sequenced in a study of cytomegalovirus exposure and HLA in healthy donors. Primers for the PCR totalled 60 Vbeta and 13 Jbeta. Produced via immunoSEQ multiplex PCR; TCRdb's table is partial and in-frame only. The sample holds about 93,000 clones, around three quarters seen once. The sample was PBMCs. The receptors originated from a man aged 25-45 years in good health and CMV-seronegative.

The J gene is TRBJ2-3, the V gene TRBV2; D is undetermined. Trimming pared 7 bases from V and 0 bases from J, leaving 8 bases between. CDR3 size: 13 residues. Germline values: CDR1 SNHLY, CDR2 FYNNEI. CDR3 sequence: CASTAGSTDTQYF. The CDR3 DNA sequence: TGTGCCAGCACTGCAGGAAGCACAGATACGCAGTATTTT.

The V call is TRBV11-1, the J call TRBJ2-3, with a possible D match to TRBD1 (6 bases). The CDR3 loop spans 15 amino acids. V gave up 2 bases and J gave up 2 bases, with 11 bases separating them. Looked up from germline, CDR1 is SGHAT and CDR2 is FQDESV (reference sequence). The CDR3 nucleotides read TGTGCCAGCAGCTTATTAGGACAGCCCACAGATACGCAGTATTTT. The encoded protein is CASSLLGQPTDTQYF.

This clone was detected only once. The rearrangement links TRBV10-3 to TRBJ2-7, with D possibly TRBD2 on 6 matching bases. Germline values: CDR1 ENHRY, CDR2 SYGVKD. V shed 1 base and J shed 6 bases, with 16 bases lying between them. The length of the CDR3 is 15 residues. CDR3: CAISEFVDKEGEQYF. CDR3 DNA sequence: TGTGCCATCAGTGAGTTTGTGGACAAGGAGGGCGAGCAGTACTTC.

J is TRBJ1-5 and V is TRBV12-5; TRBD1 matches at 8 bases. CDR1 is LGHNT, CDR2 FRNRAP, per germline. The CDR3 consists of 15 residues. V lost 5 bases, J lost 4 bases, and 7 bases stayed unmatched. The CDR3, as DNA: TGTGCTAGTGGTCACGGACAGGGTAAAAATCAGCCCCAGCATTTT. Translating gives CASGHGQGKNQPQHF.

J is TRBJ1-3 and V is TRBV9; no definite D call. The CDR3 has 16 amino acids. Trimming took 0 bases from V and 4 from J, leaving 14 bases between them. Per germline, CDR1 SGDLS and CDR2 YYNGEE. CDR3 in amino acids: CASSVVHEREGNTIYF. CDR3 DNA: TGTGCCAGCAGCGTAGTCCATGAACGTGAGGGAAACACCATATATTTT.

The chain links TRBV13 to TRBJ2-1; 9 bases are a match to TRBD2. J lost 10 bases, V lost 6 bases, and 13 bases had no gene match. Looked up from germline, CDR1 is PRHDT and CDR2 is FYEKMQ (reference sequence). CDR3 length: 15 amino acids. The CDR3 coding sequence is TGTGCCAGCAGGACGCGGGGGGGAGAAGAACGGGAGCAGTTCTTC. This sequence encodes CASRTRGGEEREQFF.

This clone was observed a handful of times. This sequence joins TRBV6-1 and TRBJ1-4; D may be TRBD1 (5 bases). V was clipped by 4 bases and J by 0 bases, with 15 bases between them. The CDR3 covers 17 residues. The germline CDR1 and CDR2 sequences are MNHNS and SASEGT. The CDR3 here is CASSAKRGVATNEKLFF. In nucleotides, the CDR3 is TGTGCCAGCAGTGCAAAGCGGGGGGTGGCAACTAATGAAAAACTGTTTTTT.

The chain couples TRBV5-8 to TRBJ1-2, with D perhaps TRBD1 (5 bases). The CDR3 length is 16 residues. Germline V CDR1 and CDR2: SGHTS, YDEGEE. The ends were cut back, 6 bases at V and 4 bases at J, with 22 bases in the middle. CDR3 loop: CASTIRLGTTFYGYTF. CDR3 coding DNA: TGTGCCAGCACCATTCGCCTGGGGACTACTTTCTATGGCTACACCTTC.

This clone has just one count. The chain carries TRBV7-2 and TRBJ2-7; 9 bases align to TRBD1. CDR3 length: 13 amino acids. Germline V gives CDR1 SGHTA, CDR2 FQGNSA. V shed 4 bases, J shed 2 bases, and the junction held 0 bases outside the gene matches. The CDR3 bases are TGTGCCAGCAGCTGGGACAGGGCCTACGAGCAGTACTTC. This translates into CASSWDRAYEQYF. The variable domain in full, completed from reference TRBV7-2 and TRBJ2-7, reads GAGVSQSPSNKVTEKGKDVELRCDPISGHTALYWYRQSLGQGLEFLIYFQGNSAPDKSGLPSDRFSAERTGGSVSTLTIQRTQQEDSAVYLCASSWDRAYEQYFGPGTRLTVT.

This clone has only one observation. The V and J genes are TRBV6-5 and TRBJ1-1; 8 positions match TRBD1. The junction had 11 bases not matched to a gene; V was cut back by 7 bases and J by 4 bases. This CDR3 has 15 residues. Germline V CDR1 and CDR2: MNHEY, SVGAGI. CDR3 DNA sequence: TGTGCCAGCAAGGATCCTACAGGGGGGGGCACTGAAGCTTTCTTT. Its translation: CASKDPTGGGTEAFF.

This clone was counted only a few times. The V and J genes are TRBV7-2 and TRBJ2-3, with TRBD1 as a possible D gene (5 bases). The germline gives CDR1 SGHTA, CDR2 FQGNSA. V was pared by 3 bases and J by 2 bases, with 15 bases between. This CDR3 is 16 amino acids long. The CDR3 coding sequence is TGTGCCAGCAGCTTTGGGGCAGTAATGTTCACAGATACGCAGTATTTT. It yields the protein CASSFGAVMFTDTQYF. Filled out from reference TRBV7-2 and TRBJ2-3, the complete variable domain reads GAGVSQSPSNKVTEKGKDVELRCDPISGHTALYWYRQSLGQGLEFLIYFQGNSAPDKSGLPSDRFSAERTGGSVSTLTIQRTQQEDSAVYLCASSFGAVMFTDTQYFGPGTRLTVL.

The chain uses TRBV5-1 and TRBJ2-7; 11 nucleotides align to TRBD1. Germline V gene sequence: CDR1 SGHRS, CDR2 YFSETQ. The junction had 12 bases not matched to a gene; V was cut back by 4 bases and J by 3 bases. The CDR3 runs 17 residues. As DNA, the CDR3 is TGCGCCAGCAGCCGGACAGGGGGCGTAAACCCCATCTACGAGCAGTACTTC. Protein sequence: CASSRTGGVNPIYEQYF.

This chain joins TRBV5-1 and TRBJ1-1; 11 nucleotides line up with TRBD1. Trimming removed 3 bases from V and 10 bases from J; junction bases left unmatched: 14. This CDR3 is 16 amino acids long. The germline CDR1 and CDR2 sequences are SGHRS and YFSETQ. The CDR3 bases are TGCGCCAGCAGCTCTCAGAACTCCCCGGGACAGGGGGGAGCTTTCTTT. Translation gives CASSSQNSPGQGGAFF.

The chain has TRBV27 and TRBJ2-1; 9 nucleotides line up with TRBD2. V dropped 5 bases and J dropped 2; count of bases not matched to a gene: 1. CDR1 is MNHEY, CDR2 SMNVEV, per germline (reference sequence). CDR3 size: 14 residues. CDR3 coding DNA: TGTGCCAGCAGTCCTAGCGGGACCTACAATGAGCAGTTCTTC. Its protein product is CASSPSGTYNEQFF.

The rearrangement links TRBV19 to TRBJ2-1, with D hard to call. The ends were cut back, 3 bases at V and 4 bases at J, with 13 bases in the middle. Germline V CDR1 and CDR2: LNHDA, SQIVND (reference sequence). This CDR3 is 15 amino acids long. The DNA for the CDR3 is TGTGCCAGTAGTATGTCCAGGTTACCTTACAATGAGCAGTTCTTC. It encodes CASSMSRLPYNEQFF.

The genes are TRBV11-1 and TRBJ2-5, with 8 bases fitting TRBD1. The CDR3 runs 14 residues. After removal of 6 bases from V and 3 bases from J, the junction contained 6 bases not matched to a gene. The germline gives CDR1 SGHAT, CDR2 FQDESV (reference sequence). CDR3: CASRYGQGKETQYF. The CDR3 DNA follows: TGTGCCAGCAGATATGGACAGGGAAAAGAGACCCAGTACTTC.

This chain links TRBV28 with TRBJ2-7; 8 bases map to TRBD1. The CDR3 has 15 amino acids. The junction had 6 bases not matched to a gene; V was cut back by 3 bases and J by 2 bases. The germline gives CDR1 MDHEN, CDR2 SYDVKM. CDR3 sequence reads: CASSLVQGGPYEQYF. In DNA, the CDR3 is TGTGCCAGCAGTTTGGTACAGGGGGGTCCCTACGAGCAGTACTTC.

The rearrangement links TRBV19 to TRBJ1-4; tentative D call: TRBD1 (5 bases). There are 14 residues in the CDR3. CDR1 LNHDA and CDR2 SQIVND come from the germline V gene (reference sequence). Trimming took off 3 bases at V and 5 bases at J, with 10 bases between the two ends. This chain's CDR3 is CASSMGLLNEKLFF. The CDR3 nucleotides are TGTGCCAGTAGTATGGGGCTACTAAATGAAAAACTGTTTTTT.

The V gene is TRBV2, the J gene TRBJ2-7; TRBD1 matches at 11 bases. The CDR3 length is 19 residues. The germline CDR1 and CDR2 sequences are SNHLY and FYNNEI. Trimming took 4 bases from V and 0 from J; bases not matched to a gene: 14. For the CDR3, the DNA is TGTGCCAGCAGTGCTTTTTGGACAGGGGGCCTGGGGCACTCCTACGAGCAGTACTTC. Its protein is CASSAFWTGGLGHSYEQYF.

The table lists this clone with a count of one. This chain connects TRBV6-5 to TRBJ2-1, with D tentatively TRBD1 (6 bases). CDR1 and CDR2 from the germline V gene are MNHEY and SVGAGI. The CDR3 length is 15 residues. Deletions cut 2 bases from V and 7 bases from J, with 15 bases between. CDR3 sequence (DNA): TGTGCCAGCAGTTACGGGGGCCACCTAGTAAATGAGCAGTTCTTC. It encodes CASSYGGHLVNEQFF.

This clone was recorded a few times. Its ends do not fully match the called genes, so a read error is possible. The chain has TRBV4-1 and TRBJ1-1; 9 bases match TRBD1. Germline loops: CDR1 MGHRA, CDR2 YSYEKL. The CDR3 runs 16 residues. The DNA of the CDR3 is TGCGCCAGCAGCCAAGATCGGACAGGGGTGAAGACTGAAGCTTTCTTT. Its protein product is CASSQDRTGVKTEAFF.

The chain carries TRBV5-1 and TRBJ1-1; D is ambiguous. Trimming took off 4 bases at V and 3 bases at J, with 7 bases between the two ends. The CDR3 contains 12 residues. CDR1 is SGHRS, CDR2 YFSETQ, per germline. The CDR3 here is CASSRVDTEAFF. The CDR3 nucleotides are TGCGCCAGCAGCCGGGTGGACACTGAAGCTTTCTTT.

The CDR3 DNA follows: TGTGCCAGCAGCTTATTGGGGGCTGGGAACACTGAAGCTTTCTTT. As protein: CASSLLGAGNTEAFF. V and J are TRBV5-4 and TRBJ1-1; a weak D match, TRBD1 (6 bases). Trimming removed 2 bases from V and 1 base from J, with 12 bases in between. The CDR3 is 15 residues long. The germline CDR1 and CDR2 sequences are SGHNT and YYREEE (reference sequence).

This chain connects TRBV6-6 to TRBJ1-5; 7 bases match TRBD1. This CDR3 spans 14 amino acids. The V segment lost 7 bases and the J segment 1 base; nucleotides outside the gene matches: 4. Germline lookup yields CDR1 MNHNY and CDR2 SVGAGI (reference sequence). The CDR3 spells CASTRGLSNQPQHF. CDR3 DNA sequence: TGTGCCAGCACCAGGGGGTTGAGCAATCAGCCCCAGCATTTT.

The chain couples TRBV27 to TRBJ1-2; D possibly corresponds to TRBD1 (6 bases). Deletions cut 8 bases from V and 2 bases from J, with 27 bases between. The CDR3 length is 18 residues. Germline V gene sequence: CDR1 MNHEY, CDR2 SMNVEV (reference sequence). DNA of the CDR3: TGTGCCAGCCGACTAACCACCGATACCCGGGACACCAACTATGGCTACACCTTC. It is translated as CASRLTTDTRDTNYGYTF.

The chain is built from TRBV5-4 and TRBJ2-5; possibly TRBD1 for D (7 bases). The CDR3 spans 16 residues. The ends were cut back, 3 bases at V and 1 base at J, with 16 bases in the middle. In germline, CDR1 is SGHNT, CDR2 YYREEE (reference sequence). This CDR3 is CASSSEQGRTQETQYF. For the CDR3, the DNA is TGTGCCAGCAGCTCTGAACAGGGGAGGACCCAAGAGACCCAGTACTTC.

Only a few counts were recorded for this clone. The chain employs TRBV5-1 and TRBJ1-1, with D perhaps matching TRBD1 (5 bases). V lost 3 bases and J 3 bases, leaving 12 bases between the germline ends. There are 14 residues in the CDR3. The germline V gene encodes CDR1 SGHRS and CDR2 YFSETQ. The CDR3 nucleotides read TGCGCCAGCAGCTCGGCAGGGTGGGACACTGAAGCTTTCTTT. Translated, it gives CASSSAGWDTEAFF.

This clone has just a few counts. J is TRBJ2-7 and V is TRBV5-4; D unresolved. Germline-derived CDR1 and CDR2 are SGHNT and YYREEE (reference sequence). The V and J ends lost 5 bases and 0 bases respectively, with 9 bases between them. The CDR3 runs to 13 residues. The CDR3 region has the DNA TGTGCCAGCAGGGGCAGTTCCTCCTACGAGCAGTACTTC. Translated: CASRGSSSYEQYF.